Each of the 26 T cell receptor beta chains below was sequenced from the same sample in a study of Ad26.COV2.S vaccination and SARS-CoV-2 variants. Some clones are missing from TCRdb's copy, which holds only in-frame ones; the method was immunoSEQ multiplex PCR. The sample comprises about 680,000 clones, 89% of which are singletons, and over 1.3% rests with the top ten. Treatment denoted: about 20 received Ad26.COV2.S at low or high dose, single or two shots; about five received placebo; per-sample allocation not given. It was on day 63 after the first vaccine or placebo injection that samples were taken. Specimen: peripheral blood, collected in a trial of Ad26.COV2.S vaccine versus placebo. The receptors were sampled from a person between 18 and 65 years old who received the Ad26.COV2.S COVID-19 vaccine or a placebo.

The CDR3 DNA is TGTGCCAGCAGCCGAGGACTAGCGGGGCTACAAGAGACCCAGTACTTC. Translation gives CASSRGLAGLQETQYF. The rearrangement links TRBV3-1 (or the pseudogene TRBV3-2) to TRBJ2-5; 12 nucleotides align to TRBD2. The CDR3 consists of 16 residues. Germline loops: CDR1 LGHDT, CDR2 YNNKEL (reference sequence). Germline trimming cut 4 bases from V and 2 bases from J; bases unmatched to any gene: 5.

The chain uses TRBV29-1 and TRBJ1-2; possible D gene TRBD1, 5 bases. This CDR3 has 12 amino acids. Germline V gene sequence: CDR1 SQVTM, CDR2 ANQGSEA. The V end was cut by 6 bases, the J end by 8 bases, with 16 bases between. CDR3 DNA: TGCAGCGTAGGGCAACACTGGGGGGGCTACACCTTC. Translated, it gives CSVGQHWGGYTF.

The rearrangement uses TRBV9 and TRBJ2-1; the match to TRBD2 covers 11 bases. The CDR3 covers 17 residues. CDR1 is SGDLS and CDR2 is YYNGEE in the germline V gene. V trimming: 4 bases; J trimming: 9 bases; junction bases outside the gene matches: 15. The CDR3 DNA reads as TGTGCCAGCAGCCCCCGATGGGTAGCGGGAGGGCAAAGTGAGCAGTTCTTC. Its protein product is CASSPRWVAGGQSEQFF. The whole variable domain, remainder taken from reference TRBV9 and TRBJ2-1, is DSGVTQTPKHLITATGQRVTLRCSPRSGDLSVYWYQQSLDQGLQFLIQYYNGEERAKGNILERFSAQQFPDLHSELNLSSLELGDSALYFCASSPRWVAGGQSEQFFGPGTRLTVL.

This clone turned up a few times. V gene TRBV7-9 combines with J gene TRBJ2-2; D ambiguous. V lost 10 bases, J lost 5 bases, and 14 bases lay in between. CDR1 is SEHNR and CDR2 is FQNEAQ in the germline V gene (reference sequence). The CDR3 is 13 amino acids. Here the CDR3 reads CAIPTPKTGELFF. CDR3 DNA: TGTGCCATCCCGACTCCAAAAACCGGGGAGCTGTTTTTT.

The J gene is TRBJ2-1, the V gene TRBV7-6; D gene ambiguous. Trimming took 2 bases from V and 0 from J, leaving 14 bases between them. The CDR3 is made up of 17 amino acids. The V gene's germline CDR1 is SGHVS and CDR2 FNYEAQ. The CDR3 DNA sequence: TGTGCCAGCAGCTTATTAGGCGGCCTGAGCTCCTACAATGAGCAGTTCTTC. This gives the protein CASSLLGGLSSYNEQFF.

The chain links TRBV27 to TRBJ2-7; TRBD1 might be the D (7 bases). The CDR3 contains 15 residues. CDR1 is MNHEY and CDR2 is SMNVEV in the germline V gene (reference sequence). V lost 5 bases, J lost 8 bases, and 22 bases lay in between. CDR3 coding DNA: TGTGCCAGCAGTCCCCAGGCAGGGGGGTACGGCAAGCAGTACTTC. This sequence encodes CASSPQAGGYGKQYF.

The rearrangement uses TRBV24-1 and TRBJ1-5; D uncertain. The germline V and J ends were trimmed by 5 bases and 6 bases, with 10 bases remaining between them. The CDR3 is 13 amino acids. Germline values: CDR1 KGHDR, CDR2 SFDVKD. The CDR3 coding sequence is TGTGCCACCAGTGGTGGGTTTCGTCAGCCCCAGCATTTT. Translation: CATSGGFRQPQHF.

This chain connects TRBV27 to TRBJ1-1; D gene uncertain. V shed 2 bases and J shed 1 base, with 14 bases lying between them. Germline values: CDR1 MNHEY, CDR2 SMNVEV (reference sequence). The CDR3 loop spans 16 amino acids. The CDR3 sequence: CASSLSQHGTNTEAFF. CDR3 nucleotide sequence: TGTGCCAGCAGTTTAAGTCAGCATGGTACGAACACTGAAGCTTTCTTT.

This clone was detected once. V usage is TRBV15 and J usage is TRBJ2-5, with 14 bases matching TRBD2. V lost 5 bases and J lost 5; bases outside the gene matches: 7. CDR1 and CDR2 from the germline V gene are LNHNV and YYDKDF (reference sequence). The CDR3 has 16 amino acids. The CDR3 DNA follows: TGTGCCACCAGCTCCGGGACTAGCGGGGGAGGGGAGACCCAGTACTTC. As protein: CATSSGTSGGGETQYF.

The chain uses TRBV19 and TRBJ2-1; D is undetermined. V was cut by 1 base and J by 0 bases, with 10 bases left in between. Per the germline V gene, CDR1 is LNHDA and CDR2 is SQIVND (reference sequence). There are 16 residues in the CDR3. The CDR3 region is CASSIAGYISYNEQFF. CDR3 in DNA: TGTGCCAGTAGTATAGCTGGGTATATCTCCTACAATGAGCAGTTCTTC.

The J gene is TRBJ2-3, the V gene TRBV6-5; 7 bases are a match to TRBD1. The CDR3 has 14 amino acids. The junction had 7 bases not matched to a gene; V was cut back by 6 bases and J by 4 bases. Germline lookup yields CDR1 MNHEY and CDR2 SVGAGI. The CDR3 sequence is CASSRTGAADTQYF. The CDR3 DNA reads as TGTGCCAGCAGCCGCACAGGGGCGGCAGATACGCAGTATTTT.

The V gene is TRBV7-9, the J gene TRBJ2-5; 9 nucleotides line up with TRBD2. Germline V gene data show CDR1 as SEHNR and CDR2 as FQNEAQ (reference sequence). The CDR3 loop spans 17 amino acids. Trimming removed 7 bases from V and 3 bases from J; junction bases left unmatched: 15. This CDR3 reads CASTSARRASGEETQYF. As DNA, the CDR3 is TGTGCCAGCACCTCAGCGAGGAGGGCTAGCGGGGAAGAGACCCAGTACTTC.

This chain joins TRBV11-2 and TRBJ1-1; D gene ambiguous. The CDR3 spans 16 residues. V lost 5 bases, J lost 2 bases, and 18 bases lay in between. Germline assignment: CDR1 SGHAT and CDR2 FQNNGV. In nucleotides, the CDR3 is TGTGCCAGCAGCCCGGACCCTGGACCTACAAACACTGAAGCTTTCTTT. Encoded protein: CASSPDPGPTNTEAFF.

The chain is built from TRBV16 and TRBJ2-7, with unresolved D. This CDR3 has 12 residues. The V end lost 0 bases, the J end lost 6 bases, and 6 bases lay between the germline ends. Germline lookup yields CDR1 KGHSY and CDR2 FQNENV. The CDR3 sequence is CASSQSGIEQYF. The CDR3 region has the DNA TGTGCCAGCAGCCAATCAGGGATCGAGCAGTACTTC.

This chain connects TRBV12-3 or TRBV12-4 to TRBJ2-5, with D possibly being TRBD1 or TRBD2 (5 bases each). V lost 6 bases and J lost 5, with 13 bases in between. The CDR3 sequence is 13 residues long. CDR3 DNA: TGTGCCAGCAGACGATCTTGGGGGGAGACCCAGTACTTC. As protein: CASRRSWGETQYF.

The chain recombines TRBV19 with TRBJ2-3; tentatively, D is TRBD1 (6 bases). The length of the CDR3 is 15 residues. Germline CDR1 LNHDA, CDR2 SQIVND (reference sequence). Trimming stripped 4 bases from V and 2 bases from J, with 13 bases between. CDR3 sequence (DNA): TGTGCCAGTAGTACAGGGGTGTGGAACACAGATACGCAGTATTTT. Translation gives CASSTGVWNTDTQYF.

The rearrangement uses TRBV7-3 and TRBJ2-7; tentatively, D is TRBD1 or TRBD2 (5 bases each). Germline CDR1 and CDR2: SGHTA and FQGTGA. The CDR3 has 14 amino acids. V gave up 1 base and J gave up 5 bases, with 12 bases separating them. CDR3 DNA sequence: TGTGCCAGCAGCTTAAGGGGGATGGCGGACGAGCAGTACTTC. Translation gives CASSLRGMADEQYF.

The chain combines TRBV7-8 with TRBJ1-6; D remains unclear. Germline CDR1 is SGHVS and CDR2 is FQNEAQ. The V and J ends lost 3 bases and 4 bases respectively, with 16 bases between them. The CDR3 contains 17 residues. DNA of the CDR3: TGTGCCAGCAGCTTCCAAAGGGTCAGGCAATATAATTCACCCCTCCACTTT. Translated, it gives CASSFQRVRQYNSPLHF.

The chain employs TRBV5-1 and TRBJ1-6; weak D call: TRBD1 (6 bases). Germline CDR1 SGHRS, CDR2 YFSETQ. The V end was cut by 2 bases, the J end by 0 bases, with 18 bases between. This CDR3 has 19 amino acids. The CDR3 protein is CASSFEPPGASSYNSPLHF. The CDR3 bases are TGCGCCAGCAGCTTTGAGCCTCCGGGGGCCAGCTCCTATAATTCACCCCTCCACTTT.

This chain connects TRBV18 to TRBJ1-6; D remains unclear. This CDR3 has 13 residues. Germline assignment: CDR1 KGHSH and CDR2 LQKENI. V gave up 4 bases and J gave up 10 bases, with 11 bases separating them. CDR3 in amino acids: CASSLPGGSPLHF. DNA of the CDR3: TGTGCCAGCTCACTCCCAGGTGGCTCACCCCTCCACTTT.

The chain employs TRBV5-1 and TRBJ2-5; D is perhaps TRBD1 or TRBD2 (5 bases each). The CDR3 extends over 13 amino acids. Trimming took off 7 bases at V and 3 bases at J, with 13 bases between the two ends. Looked up from germline, CDR1 is SGHRS and CDR2 is YFSETQ. The CDR3: CASEGPNEETQYF. The DNA for the CDR3 is TGCGCCAGCGAGGGGCCCAACGAAGAGACCCAGTACTTC.

J is TRBJ2-3 and V is TRBV5-1; 14 nucleotides agree with TRBD2. This CDR3 comprises 16 residues. Trimming at V came to 4 bases and at J to 1 base, leaving 2 bases not matched to a gene. The germline V gene has CDR1 SGHRS and CDR2 YFSETQ. CDR3: CASSRGLAGGTDTQYF. In DNA form, the CDR3 reads TGCGCCAGCAGCCGGGGACTAGCGGGAGGCACAGATACGCAGTATTTT.

The genes are TRBV29-1 and TRBJ2-7, with 10 nucleotides matching TRBD1. The germline V gene encodes CDR1 SQVTM and CDR2 ANQGSEA. The CDR3 covers 13 residues. Losses at the gene ends were 7 bases for V and 4 bases for J; bases not matched to a gene: 7. This chain's CDR3 is CSALDRGRYEQYF. DNA for the CDR3: TGCAGCGCCCTAGACAGGGGGCGGTACGAGCAGTACTTC.

V gene TRBV10-3 combines with J gene TRBJ2-7; D is perhaps TRBD2 (7 bases). The V end was cut by 10 bases, the J end by 7 bases, with 20 bases between. In germline, CDR1 is ENHRY, CDR2 SYGVKD. The CDR3 runs to 13 residues. This CDR3 reads CATFPGRGEEQYF. CDR3 in DNA: TGTGCCACCTTCCCGGGGAGGGGGGAAGAGCAGTACTTC.

This chain links TRBV30 with TRBJ2-1; D is perhaps TRBD1 (7 bases). Germline CDR1 GTSNPN, CDR2 SVGIG (reference sequence). Trimming took 1 base from V and 0 from J, leaving 10 bases between them. The CDR3 consists of 15 residues. CDR3 amino acids: CAWSGGDSSYNEQFF. The CDR3 bases are TGTGCCTGGAGTGGGGGGGACAGCTCCTACAATGAGCAGTTCTTC.

Only one count was recorded for this clone. The chain is built from TRBV3-1 (or the pseudogene TRBV3-2) and TRBJ1-2, with D hard to call. CDR1 and CDR2 from the germline V gene are LGHDT and YNNKEL (reference sequence). There are 13 residues in the CDR3. The V gene lost 2 bases and the J gene lost 4 bases, with 8 bases spanning the gap. CDR3 nucleotides: TGTGCCAGCAGCCAATCCGGCTTCTATGGCTACACCTTC. Its translation is CASSQSGFYGYTF.